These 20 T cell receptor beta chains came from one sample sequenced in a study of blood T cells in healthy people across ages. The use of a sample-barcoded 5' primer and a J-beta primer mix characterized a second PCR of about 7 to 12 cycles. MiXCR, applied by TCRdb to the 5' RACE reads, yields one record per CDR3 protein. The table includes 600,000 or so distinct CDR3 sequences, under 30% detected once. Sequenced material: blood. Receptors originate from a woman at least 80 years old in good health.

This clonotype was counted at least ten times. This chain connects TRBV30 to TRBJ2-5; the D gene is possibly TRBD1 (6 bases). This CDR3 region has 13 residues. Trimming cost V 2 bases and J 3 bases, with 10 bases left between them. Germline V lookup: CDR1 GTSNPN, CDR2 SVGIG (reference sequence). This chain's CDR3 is CAWSKDSKETQYF. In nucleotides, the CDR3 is TGTGCCTGGAGTAAGGACAGTAAAGAGACCCAGTACTTC.

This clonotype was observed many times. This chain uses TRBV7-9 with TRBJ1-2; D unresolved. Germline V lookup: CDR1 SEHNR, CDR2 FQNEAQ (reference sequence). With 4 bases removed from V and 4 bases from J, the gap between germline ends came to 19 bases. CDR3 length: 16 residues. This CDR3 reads CASSSRGLVESYGYTF. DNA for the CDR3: TGTGCCAGCAGCTCAAGAGGGCTCGTGGAGAGCTATGGCTACACCTTC.

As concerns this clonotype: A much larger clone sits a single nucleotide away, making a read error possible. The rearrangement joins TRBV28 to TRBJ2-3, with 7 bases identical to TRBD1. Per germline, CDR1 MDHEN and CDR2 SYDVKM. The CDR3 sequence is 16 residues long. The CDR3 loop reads CTSSHLDRASTDTQYF. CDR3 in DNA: TGTACCAGCAGCCACCTAGACAGGGCTAGCACAGATACGCAGTATTTT.

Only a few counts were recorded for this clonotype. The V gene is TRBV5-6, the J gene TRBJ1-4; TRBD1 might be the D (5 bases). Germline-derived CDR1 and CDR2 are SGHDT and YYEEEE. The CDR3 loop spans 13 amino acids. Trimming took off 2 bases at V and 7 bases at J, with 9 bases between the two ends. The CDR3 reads CASSFQGAEKLFF. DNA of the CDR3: TGTGCCAGCAGCTTTCAGGGCGCTGAAAAACTGTTTTTT.

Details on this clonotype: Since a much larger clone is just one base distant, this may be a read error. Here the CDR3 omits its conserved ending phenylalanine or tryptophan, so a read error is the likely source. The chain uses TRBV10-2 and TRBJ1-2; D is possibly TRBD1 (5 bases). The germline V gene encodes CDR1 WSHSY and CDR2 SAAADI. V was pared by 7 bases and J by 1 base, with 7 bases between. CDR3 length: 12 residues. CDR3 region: CASKGSNYGYTV. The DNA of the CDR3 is TGCGCCAGCAAGGGGAGTAACTATGGCTACACCGTC.

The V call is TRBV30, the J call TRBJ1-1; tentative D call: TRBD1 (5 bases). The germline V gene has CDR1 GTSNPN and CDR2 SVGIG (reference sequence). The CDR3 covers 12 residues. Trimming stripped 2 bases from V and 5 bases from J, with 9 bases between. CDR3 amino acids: CAWSQRGTEAFF. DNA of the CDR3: TGTGCCTGGAGTCAGCGGGGGACTGAAGCTTTCTTT.

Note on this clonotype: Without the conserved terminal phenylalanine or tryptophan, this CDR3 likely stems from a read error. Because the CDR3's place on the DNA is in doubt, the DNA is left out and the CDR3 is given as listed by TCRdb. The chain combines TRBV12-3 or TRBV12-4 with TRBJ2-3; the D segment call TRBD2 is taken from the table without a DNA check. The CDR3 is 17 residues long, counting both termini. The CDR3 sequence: CASSLALGRAGTDTEYS.

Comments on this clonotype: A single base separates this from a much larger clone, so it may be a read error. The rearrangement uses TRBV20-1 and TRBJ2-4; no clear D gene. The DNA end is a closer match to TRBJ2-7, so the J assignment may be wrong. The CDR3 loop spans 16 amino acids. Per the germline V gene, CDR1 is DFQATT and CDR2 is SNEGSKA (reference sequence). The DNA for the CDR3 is TGCAGTGCTAGAGATTTTAACGGACGGGTTTTTTACGAGCAGTACTTC. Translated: CSARDFNGRVFYEQYF.

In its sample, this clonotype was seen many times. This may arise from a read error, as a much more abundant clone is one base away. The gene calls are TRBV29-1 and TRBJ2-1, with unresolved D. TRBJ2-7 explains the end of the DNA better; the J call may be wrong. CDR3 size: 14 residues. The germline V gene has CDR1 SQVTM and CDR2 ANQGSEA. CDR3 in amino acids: CSVEEHHSYNEQYF. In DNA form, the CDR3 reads TGCAGCGTTGAAGAACATCACTCCTACAATGAGCAGTACTTC.

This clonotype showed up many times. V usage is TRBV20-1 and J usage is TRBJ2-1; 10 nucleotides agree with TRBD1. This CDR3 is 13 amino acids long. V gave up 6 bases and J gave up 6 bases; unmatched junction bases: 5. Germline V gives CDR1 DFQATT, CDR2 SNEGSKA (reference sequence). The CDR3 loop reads CSARQGAFNEQFF. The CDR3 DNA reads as TGCAGTGCCAGACAGGGGGCATTCAATGAGCAGTTCTTC.

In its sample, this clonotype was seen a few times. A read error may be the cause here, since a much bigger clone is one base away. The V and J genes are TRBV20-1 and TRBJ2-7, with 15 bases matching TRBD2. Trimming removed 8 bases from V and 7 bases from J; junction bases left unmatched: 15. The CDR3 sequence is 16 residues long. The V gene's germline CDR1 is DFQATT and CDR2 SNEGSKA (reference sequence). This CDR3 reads CSPFGTSGGRLHEQYF. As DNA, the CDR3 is TGCAGTCCATTCGGGACTAGCGGGGGGCGACTCCATGAGCAGTACTTC.

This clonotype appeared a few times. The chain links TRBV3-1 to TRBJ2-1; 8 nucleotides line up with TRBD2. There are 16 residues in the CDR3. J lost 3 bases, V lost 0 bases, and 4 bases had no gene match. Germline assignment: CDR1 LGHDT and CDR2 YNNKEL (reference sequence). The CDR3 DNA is TGTGCCAGCAGCCAAGATCCGGGGGGGTACTACAATGAGCAGTTCTTC. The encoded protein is CASSQDPGGYYNEQFF.

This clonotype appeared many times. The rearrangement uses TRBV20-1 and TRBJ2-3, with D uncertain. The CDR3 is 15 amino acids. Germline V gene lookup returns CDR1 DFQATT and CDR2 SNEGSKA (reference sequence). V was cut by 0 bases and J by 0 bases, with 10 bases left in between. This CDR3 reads CSARESSASTDTQYF. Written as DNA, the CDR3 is TGCAGTGCTAGAGAGAGTAGTGCTAGCACAGATACGCAGTATTTT.

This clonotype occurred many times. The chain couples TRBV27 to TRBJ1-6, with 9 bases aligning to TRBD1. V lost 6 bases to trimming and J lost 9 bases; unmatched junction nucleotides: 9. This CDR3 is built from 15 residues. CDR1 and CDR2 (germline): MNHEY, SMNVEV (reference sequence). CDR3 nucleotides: TGTGCCAGCAGGGGACGGACAGGGGAAGGTTCACCCCTCCACTTT. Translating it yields CASRGRTGEGSPLHF.

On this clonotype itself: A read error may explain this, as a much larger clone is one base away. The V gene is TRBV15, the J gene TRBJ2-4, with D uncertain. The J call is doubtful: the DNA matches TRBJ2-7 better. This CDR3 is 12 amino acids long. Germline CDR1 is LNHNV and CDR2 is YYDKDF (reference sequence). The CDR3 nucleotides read TGTGCCACCAGCAGCTCGAACCACGAGCAGTACTTC. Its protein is CATSSSNHEQYF.

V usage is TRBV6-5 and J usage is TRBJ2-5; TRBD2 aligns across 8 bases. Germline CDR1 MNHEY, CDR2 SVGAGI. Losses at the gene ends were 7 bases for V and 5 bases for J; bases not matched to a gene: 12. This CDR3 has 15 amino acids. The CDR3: CASTRRGTGGETQYF. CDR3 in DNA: TGTGCCAGCACTAGGAGGGGGACGGGGGGGGAGACCCAGTACTTC.

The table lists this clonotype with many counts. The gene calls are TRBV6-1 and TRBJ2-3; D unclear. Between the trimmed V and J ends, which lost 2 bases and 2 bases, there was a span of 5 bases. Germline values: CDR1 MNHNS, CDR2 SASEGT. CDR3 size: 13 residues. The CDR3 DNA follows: TGTGCCAGCAGTGAACAGATCACAGATACGCAGTATTTT. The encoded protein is CASSEQITDTQYF.

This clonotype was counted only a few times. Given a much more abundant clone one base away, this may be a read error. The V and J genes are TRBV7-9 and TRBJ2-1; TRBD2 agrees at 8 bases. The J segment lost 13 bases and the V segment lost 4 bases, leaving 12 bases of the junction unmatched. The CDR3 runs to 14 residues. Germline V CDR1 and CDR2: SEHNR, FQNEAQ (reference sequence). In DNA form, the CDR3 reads TGTGCCAGCAGCTCTACGGCCGGGGGGGAGACCCAGTTCTTC. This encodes CASSSTAGGETQFF.

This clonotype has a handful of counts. CDR3 sequence reads: CAISGDSFLSTEAFF. In DNA, the CDR3 is TGTGCCATCAGTGGTGACAGTTTCCTTAGCACTGAAGCTTTCTTT. The chain employs TRBV10-3 and TRBJ1-1; possible D gene TRBD1, 5 bases. The CDR3 runs to 15 residues. The V gene lost 4 bases and the J gene lost 4 bases, with 16 bases spanning the gap. Germline lookup yields CDR1 ENHRY and CDR2 SYGVKD.

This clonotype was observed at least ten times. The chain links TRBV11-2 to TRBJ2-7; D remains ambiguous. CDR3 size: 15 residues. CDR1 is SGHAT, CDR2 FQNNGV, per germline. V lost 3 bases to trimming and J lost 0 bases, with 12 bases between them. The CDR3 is CASSLAGIVSYEQYF. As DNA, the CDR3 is TGTGCCAGCAGCTTGGCTGGGATTGTCTCCTACGAGCAGTACTTC.